The TCR beta chain described here comes from a study of a mutant IDH1 vaccine in newly diagnosed glioma. Study details: Before enrollment, patients got radiotherapy alone, temozolomide alone, or mostly the combination.

Time point here: week 47, end of study. One vaccine dose held 300 ug of mutant IDH1 20-mer peptide and came with topical imiquimod. Newly diagnosed WHO grade 3 or 4 IDH1-mutant, ATRX-lost astrocytomas were identified in the donors. General study results and limits: It was just under 95% of patients that developed vaccine-induced immune responses.

Some clones are missing from TCRdb's copy, which holds only in-frame ones; the method was immunoSEQ multiplex PCR. The sample has 20,000 to 30,000 clones, 82% seen once. Points on this clone: The antigen is not known.

The receptor was derived from a man in his forties or fifties with glioma. Some clones in this sample may be carry-over from other donors' samples. The sample in question was PBMCs, obtained from a glioma patient whose treatment included an IDH1 peptide vaccine.

DNA for the CDR3: TGTGCCAGCAGCGACTCGACAGGGGTGGTAGTCGAGCAGTTCTTC. Its translation: CASSDSTGVVVEQFF. V is TRBV11-2 and J is TRBJ2-1; 8 bases are a match to TRBD1. V was clipped by 5 bases and J by 10 bases; unmatched bases: 13. The CDR3 is 15 residues long. Per the germline V gene, CDR1 is SGHAT and CDR2 is FQNNGV.